Listed here are 4 T cell receptor beta chains from one sample, sequenced in a study of cytomegalovirus exposure and HLA in healthy donors. Primers for the PCR totalled 60 Vbeta and 13 Jbeta. Method: immunoSEQ multiplex PCR; TCRdb's copy keeps in-frame clones and lacks some. The data hold some 99,000 clones, with 76% observed a single time. The sequencing input was PBMCs. These receptors were collected from a woman aged 50 to 60 in good health and CMV-seropositive.

V is TRBV11-2 and J is TRBJ2-7; D unresolved. Trimming cost V 4 bases and J 7 bases, with 26 bases left between them. This CDR3 has 17 amino acids. Germline values: CDR1 SGHAT, CDR2 FQNNGV. The CDR3 bases are TGTGCCAGCAGCTCTTATTATCGGGTAACGGATCGCCGGGAGCAGTACTTC. It codes for CASSSYYRVTDRREQYF. Looking up the rest from reference TRBV11-2 and TRBJ2-7 gives the full variable domain: EAGVAQSPRYKIIEKRQSVAFWCNPISGHATLYWYQQILGQGPKLLIQFQNNGVVDDSQLPKDRFSAERLKGVDSTLKIQPAKLEDSAVYLCASSSYYRVTDRREQYFGPGTRLTVT.

V and J are TRBV18 and TRBJ1-5; 9 bases are a match to TRBD1. V shed 3 bases, J shed 0 bases, and the junction held 3 bases outside the gene matches. The CDR3 extends over 16 amino acids. Germline values: CDR1 KGHSH, CDR2 LQKENI. The CDR3 region is CASSPRTGDSNQPQHF. In DNA, the CDR3 is TGTGCCAGCTCACCGCGGACAGGGGATAGCAATCAGCCCCAGCATTTT.

In its sample, this clone was seen a few times. The chain is built from TRBV11-3 and TRBJ2-5; D not resolved. Trimming removed 3 bases at V and 5 bases at J, with 13 bases between. Germline V gene sequence: CDR1 SGHNT, CDR2 YENEEA. The CDR3 runs to 14 residues. The CDR3 DNA is TGTGCCAGCAGCTTGGATGGGCAGAGCGAGACCCAGTACTTC. The encoded protein is CASSLDGQSETQYF.

The sample holds a few counts of this clone. This sequence joins TRBV29-1 and TRBJ2-1; 9 positions agree with TRBD2. The trim removed 6 bases at V and 5 bases at J, leaving 11 bases unmatched. Germline V gene data show CDR1 as SQVTM and CDR2 as ANQGSEA. The CDR3 sequence is 15 residues long. The CDR3 DNA follows: TGCAGCGTCCCGTTAGCGGGAGTATCCCACAATGAGCAGTTCTTC. Encoded protein: CSVPLAGVSHNEQFF.